The 10 T cell receptor beta chains reported below all come from one sample, sequenced in a study of T cells after yellow fever vaccination. MiXCR, applied by TCRdb to the 5' RACE reads, yields one record per CDR3 protein. The sample includes 300,000 or so distinct CDR3 sequences, 8.1% of them seen just once. The source was PBMCs, collected roughly seven weeks after the first yellow fever vaccination. The receptors were sampled from a young man who received the YFV17D yellow fever vaccine.

This clonotype was seen more than once but under ten times. V gene TRBV12-5 combines with J gene TRBJ2-7, with TRBD2 matching 9 bases. The CDR3 runs 15 residues. CDR1 is LGHNT, CDR2 FRNRAP, per germline. The junction had 10 bases not matched to a gene; V was cut back by 6 bases and J by 4 bases. In DNA form, the CDR3 reads TGTGCTAGTGGCTCCTCCGGCGGGGGGGCATACGAGCAGTACTTC. Translated, it gives CASGSSGGGAYEQYF.

The chain has TRBV7-9 and TRBJ2-1; 10 bases are shared with TRBD1. This CDR3 is 17 amino acids long. Germline loops: CDR1 SEHNR, CDR2 FQNEAQ (reference sequence). The V segment lost 3 bases and the J segment 5 bases; nucleotides outside the gene matches: 10. The CDR3 DNA sequence: TGTGCCAGCAGCTTCAGACCGGGACAGGGGTTTCACAATGAGCAGTTCTTC. This translates into CASSFRPGQGFHNEQFF.

This clonotype came up a few times. The V call is TRBV4-3, the J call TRBJ1-5, with D uncertain. The CDR3 loop spans 14 amino acids. The germline CDR1 and CDR2 sequences are LGHNA and YSLEER. With 1 base removed from V and 0 bases from J, the gap between germline ends came to 4 bases. This CDR3 is CASSQGFSNQPQHF. CDR3 bases: TGCGCCAGCAGCCAAGGGTTTAGCAATCAGCCCCAGCATTTT.

There are a few counts of this clonotype. The V call is TRBV5-5, the J call TRBJ2-2; D is unresolved. Germline values: CDR1 SGHKS, CDR2 YYEKEE (reference sequence). CDR3 size: 15 residues. V lost 5 bases, J lost 3 bases, and 14 bases lay in between. The chain's CDR3 is CASRGTAIYTGELFF. DNA for the CDR3: TGTGCCAGCAGGGGTACAGCGATTTACACCGGGGAGCTGTTTTTT.

The V call is TRBV28, the J call TRBJ1-6; D unclear. Germline values: CDR1 MDHEN, CDR2 SYDVKM. The CDR3 has 14 amino acids. V shed 10 bases and J shed 4 bases, with 14 bases lying between them. The CDR3 sequence: CATLGGRYNSPLHF. CDR3 in DNA: TGTGCCACATTGGGCGGCCGTTATAATTCACCCCTCCACTTT.

This clonotype was seen ten or more times. This sequence joins TRBV7-2 and TRBJ2-3, with 7 positions matching TRBD1. J lost 4 bases, V lost 4 bases, and 5 bases had no gene match. CDR3 length: 14 amino acids. CDR1 is SGHTA and CDR2 is FQGNSA in the germline V gene. The CDR3 DNA follows: TGTGCCAGCAGCTCCTTTACAGGGGCAGATACGCAGTATTTT. It specifies CASSSFTGADTQYF.

The V gene is TRBV29-1, the J gene TRBJ1-1; D is ambiguous. CDR1 and CDR2 (germline): SQVTM, ANQGSEA. Trimming pared 2 bases from V and 1 base from J, leaving 14 bases between. CDR3 size: 15 residues. The CDR3 sequence: CSVEKAGLENTEAFF. DNA of the CDR3: TGCAGCGTTGAAAAAGCCGGGCTAGAGAACACTGAAGCTTTCTTT.

This clonotype was seen only a few times. The chain has TRBV7-2 and TRBJ1-2; no reliable D call. V was trimmed by 2 bases and J by 6 bases, leaving 16 bases between them. Germline values: CDR1 SGHTA, CDR2 FQGNSA. CDR3 size: 15 residues. DNA of the CDR3: TGTGCCAGCAGCTTAACGGAGAGCGTCGTAAATGGCTACACCTTC. Translation gives CASSLTESVVNGYTF.

This clonotype came up many times. The chain couples TRBV6-5 to TRBJ2-7, with 7 nucleotides matching TRBD1. This CDR3 spans 12 amino acids. Germline CDR1 reads MNHEY; CDR2 reads SVGAGI. The V segment lost 5 bases and the J segment 3 bases; nucleotides outside the gene matches: 1. The CDR3 reads CASSRTGYEQYF. The CDR3 nucleotides read TGTGCCAGCAGTCGGACAGGCTACGAGCAGTACTTC.

In its sample, this clonotype was seen a few times. The gene calls are TRBV9 and TRBJ2-7; 11 nucleotides line up with TRBD1. J gave up 3 bases and V 0 bases, and 2 bases lay outside the gene matches. CDR3 length: 15 amino acids. The germline V gene has CDR1 SGDLS and CDR2 YYNGEE. The CDR3 here is CASSVADRGLYEQYF. The CDR3, as DNA: TGTGCCAGCAGCGTAGCGGACAGGGGGCTCTACGAGCAGTACTTC. The whole variable domain, remainder taken from reference TRBV9 and TRBJ2-7, is DSGVTQTPKHLITATGQRVTLRCSPRSGDLSVYWYQQSLDQGLQFLIQYYNGEERAKGNILERFSAQQFPDLHSELNLSSLELGDSALYFCASSVADRGLYEQYFGPGTRLTVT.